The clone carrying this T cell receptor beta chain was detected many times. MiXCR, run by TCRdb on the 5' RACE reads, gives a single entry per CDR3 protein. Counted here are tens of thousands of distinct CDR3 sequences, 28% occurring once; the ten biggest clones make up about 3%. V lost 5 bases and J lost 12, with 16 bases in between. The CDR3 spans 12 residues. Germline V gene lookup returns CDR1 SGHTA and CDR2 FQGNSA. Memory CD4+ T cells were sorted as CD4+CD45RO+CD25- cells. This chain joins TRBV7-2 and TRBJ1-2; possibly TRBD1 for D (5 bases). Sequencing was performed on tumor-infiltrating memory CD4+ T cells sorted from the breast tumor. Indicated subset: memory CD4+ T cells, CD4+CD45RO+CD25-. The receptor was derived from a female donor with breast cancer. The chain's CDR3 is CASSQTRQGHTF. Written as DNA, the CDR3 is TGTGCCAGCAGCCAAACTCGCCAGGGCCACACCTTC.